One T cell receptor (beta chain) is described in this entry. Profiling relied on immunoSEQ multiplex PCR, and the TCRdb table lists in-frame clones only, not all of them. The sample includes fewer than 10,000 clones, under 70% seen only once; the top ten take roughly 21%. The sample belongs to a study of coeliac disease. Looked up from germline, CDR1 is MDHEN and CDR2 is SYDVKM. This CDR3 has 15 residues. J lost 3 bases, V lost 6 bases, and 9 bases had no gene match. The rearrangement joins TRBV28 to TRBJ2-3; 7 bases agree with TRBD2. Material for sequencing was lamina propria lymphocytes from the gut. The receptor was isolated from a woman aged 60-75 years with celiac disease. The CDR3 DNA sequence: TGTGCCAGCAGCGCAACTAGCGTGGGTACAGATACGCAGTATTTT. Translating it yields CASSATSVGTDTQYF.